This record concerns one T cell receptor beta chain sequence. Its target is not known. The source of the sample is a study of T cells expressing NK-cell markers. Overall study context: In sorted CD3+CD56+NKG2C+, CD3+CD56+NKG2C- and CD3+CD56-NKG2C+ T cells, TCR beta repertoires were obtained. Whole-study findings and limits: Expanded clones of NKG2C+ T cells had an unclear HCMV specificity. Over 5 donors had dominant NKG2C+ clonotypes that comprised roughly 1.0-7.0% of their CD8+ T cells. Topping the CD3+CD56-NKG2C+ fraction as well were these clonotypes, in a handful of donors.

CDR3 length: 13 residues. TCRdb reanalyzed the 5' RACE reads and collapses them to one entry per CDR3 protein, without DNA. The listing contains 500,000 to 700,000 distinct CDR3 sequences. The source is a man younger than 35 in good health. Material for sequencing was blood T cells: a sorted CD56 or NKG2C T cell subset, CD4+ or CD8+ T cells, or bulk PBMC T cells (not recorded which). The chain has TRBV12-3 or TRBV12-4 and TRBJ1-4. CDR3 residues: CASRVATNEKLFF.